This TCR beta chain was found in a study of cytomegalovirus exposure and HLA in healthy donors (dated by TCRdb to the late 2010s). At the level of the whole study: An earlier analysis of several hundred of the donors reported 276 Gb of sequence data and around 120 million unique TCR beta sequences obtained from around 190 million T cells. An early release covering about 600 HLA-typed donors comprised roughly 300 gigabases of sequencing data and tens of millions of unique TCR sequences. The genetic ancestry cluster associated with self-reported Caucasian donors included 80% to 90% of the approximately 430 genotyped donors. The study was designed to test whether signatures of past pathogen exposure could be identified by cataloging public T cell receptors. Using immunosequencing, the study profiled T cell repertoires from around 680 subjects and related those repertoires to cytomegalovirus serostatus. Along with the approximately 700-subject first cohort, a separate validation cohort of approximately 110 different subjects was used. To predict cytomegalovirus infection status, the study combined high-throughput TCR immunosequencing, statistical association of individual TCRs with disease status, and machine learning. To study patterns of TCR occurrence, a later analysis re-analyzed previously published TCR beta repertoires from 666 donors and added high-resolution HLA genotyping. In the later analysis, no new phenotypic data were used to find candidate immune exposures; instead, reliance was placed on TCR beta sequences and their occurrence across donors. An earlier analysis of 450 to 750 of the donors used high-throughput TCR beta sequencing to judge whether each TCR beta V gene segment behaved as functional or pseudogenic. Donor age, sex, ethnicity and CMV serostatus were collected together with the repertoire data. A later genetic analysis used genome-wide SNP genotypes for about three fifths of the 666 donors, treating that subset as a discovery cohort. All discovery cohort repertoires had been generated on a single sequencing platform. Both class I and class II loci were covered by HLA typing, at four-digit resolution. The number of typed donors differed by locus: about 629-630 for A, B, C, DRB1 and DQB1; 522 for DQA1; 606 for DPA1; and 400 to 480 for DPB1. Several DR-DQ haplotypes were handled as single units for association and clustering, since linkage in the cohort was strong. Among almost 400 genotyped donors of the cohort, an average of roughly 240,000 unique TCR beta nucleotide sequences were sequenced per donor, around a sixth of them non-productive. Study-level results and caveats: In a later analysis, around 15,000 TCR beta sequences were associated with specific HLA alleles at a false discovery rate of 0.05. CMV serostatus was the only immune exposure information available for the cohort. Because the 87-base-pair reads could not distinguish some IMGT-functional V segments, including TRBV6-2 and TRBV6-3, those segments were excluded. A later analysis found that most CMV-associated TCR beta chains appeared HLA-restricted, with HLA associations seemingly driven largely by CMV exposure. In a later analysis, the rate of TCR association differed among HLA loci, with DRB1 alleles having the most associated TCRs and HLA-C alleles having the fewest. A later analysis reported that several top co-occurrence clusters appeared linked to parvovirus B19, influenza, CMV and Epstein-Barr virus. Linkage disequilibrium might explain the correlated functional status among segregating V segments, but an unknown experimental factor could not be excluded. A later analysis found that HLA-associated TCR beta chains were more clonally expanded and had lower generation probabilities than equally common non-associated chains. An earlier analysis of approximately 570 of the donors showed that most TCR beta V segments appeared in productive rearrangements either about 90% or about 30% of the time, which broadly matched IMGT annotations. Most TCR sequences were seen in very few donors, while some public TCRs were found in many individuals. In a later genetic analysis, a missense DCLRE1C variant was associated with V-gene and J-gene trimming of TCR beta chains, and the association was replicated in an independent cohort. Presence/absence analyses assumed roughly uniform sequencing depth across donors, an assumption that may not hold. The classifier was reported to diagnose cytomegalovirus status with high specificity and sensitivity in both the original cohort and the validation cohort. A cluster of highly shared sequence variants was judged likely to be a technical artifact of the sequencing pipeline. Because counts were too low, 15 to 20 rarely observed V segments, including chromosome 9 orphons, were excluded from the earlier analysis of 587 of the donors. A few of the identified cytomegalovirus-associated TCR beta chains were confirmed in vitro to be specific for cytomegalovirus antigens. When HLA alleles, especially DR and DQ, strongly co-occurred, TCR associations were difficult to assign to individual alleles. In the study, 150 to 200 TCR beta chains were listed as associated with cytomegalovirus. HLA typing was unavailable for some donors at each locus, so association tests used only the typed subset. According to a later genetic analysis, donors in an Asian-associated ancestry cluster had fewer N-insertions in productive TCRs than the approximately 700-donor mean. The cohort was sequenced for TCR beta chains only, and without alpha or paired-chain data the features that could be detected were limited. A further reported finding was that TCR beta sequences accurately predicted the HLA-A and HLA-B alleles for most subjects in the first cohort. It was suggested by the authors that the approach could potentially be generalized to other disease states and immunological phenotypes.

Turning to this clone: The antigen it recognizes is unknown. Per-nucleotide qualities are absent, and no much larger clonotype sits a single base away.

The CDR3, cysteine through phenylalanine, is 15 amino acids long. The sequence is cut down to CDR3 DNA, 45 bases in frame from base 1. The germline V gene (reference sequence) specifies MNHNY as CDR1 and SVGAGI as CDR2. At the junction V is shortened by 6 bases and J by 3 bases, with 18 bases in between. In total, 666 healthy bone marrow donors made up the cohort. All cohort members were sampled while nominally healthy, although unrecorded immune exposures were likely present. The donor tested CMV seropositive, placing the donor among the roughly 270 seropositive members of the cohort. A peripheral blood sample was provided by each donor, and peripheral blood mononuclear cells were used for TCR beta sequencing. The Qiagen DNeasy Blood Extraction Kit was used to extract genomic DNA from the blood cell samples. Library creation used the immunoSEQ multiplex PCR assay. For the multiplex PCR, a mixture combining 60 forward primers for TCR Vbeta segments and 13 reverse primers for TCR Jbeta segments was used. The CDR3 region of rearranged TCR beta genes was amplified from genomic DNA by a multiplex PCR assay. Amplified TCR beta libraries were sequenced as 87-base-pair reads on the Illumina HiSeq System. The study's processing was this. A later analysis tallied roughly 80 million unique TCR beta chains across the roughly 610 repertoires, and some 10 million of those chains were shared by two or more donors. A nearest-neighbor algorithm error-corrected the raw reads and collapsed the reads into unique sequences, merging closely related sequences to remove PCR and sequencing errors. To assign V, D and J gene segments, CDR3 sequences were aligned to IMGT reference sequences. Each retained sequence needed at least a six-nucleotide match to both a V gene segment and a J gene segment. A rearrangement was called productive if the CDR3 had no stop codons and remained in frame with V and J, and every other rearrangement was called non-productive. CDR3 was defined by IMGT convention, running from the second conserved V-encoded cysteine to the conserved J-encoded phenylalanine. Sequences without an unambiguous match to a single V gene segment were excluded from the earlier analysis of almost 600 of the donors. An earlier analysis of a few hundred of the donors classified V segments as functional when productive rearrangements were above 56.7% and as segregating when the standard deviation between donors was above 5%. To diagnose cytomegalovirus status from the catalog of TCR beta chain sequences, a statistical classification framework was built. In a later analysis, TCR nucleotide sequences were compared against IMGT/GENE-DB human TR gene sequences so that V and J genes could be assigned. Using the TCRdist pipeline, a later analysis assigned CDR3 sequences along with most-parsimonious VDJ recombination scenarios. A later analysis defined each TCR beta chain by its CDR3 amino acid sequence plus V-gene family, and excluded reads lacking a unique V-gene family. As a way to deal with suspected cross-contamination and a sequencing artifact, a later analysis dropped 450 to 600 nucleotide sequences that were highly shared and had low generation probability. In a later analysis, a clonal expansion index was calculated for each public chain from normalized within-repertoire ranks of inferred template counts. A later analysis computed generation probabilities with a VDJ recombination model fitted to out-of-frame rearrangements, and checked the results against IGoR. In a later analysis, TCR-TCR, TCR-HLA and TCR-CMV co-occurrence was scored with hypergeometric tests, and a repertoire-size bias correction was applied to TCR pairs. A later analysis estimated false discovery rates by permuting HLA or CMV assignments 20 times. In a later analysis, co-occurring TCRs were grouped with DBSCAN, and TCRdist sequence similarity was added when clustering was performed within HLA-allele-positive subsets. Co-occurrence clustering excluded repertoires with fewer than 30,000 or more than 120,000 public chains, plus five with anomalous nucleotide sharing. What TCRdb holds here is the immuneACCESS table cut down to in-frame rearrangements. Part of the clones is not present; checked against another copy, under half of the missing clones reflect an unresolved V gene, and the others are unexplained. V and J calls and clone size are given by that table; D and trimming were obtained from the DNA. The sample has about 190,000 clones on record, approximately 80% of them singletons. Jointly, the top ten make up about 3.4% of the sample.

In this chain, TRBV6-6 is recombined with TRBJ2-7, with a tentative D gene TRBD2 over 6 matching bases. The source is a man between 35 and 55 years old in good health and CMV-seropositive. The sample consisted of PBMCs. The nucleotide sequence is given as TGTGCCAGCAGCCTCAAGACTAGATTAAACTACGAGCAGTACTTC. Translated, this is CASSLKTRLNYEQYF.